Shown below are 23 T cell receptor beta chains from a single sample sequenced in a study of blood T cell repertoires in COVID-19. Assay: immunoSEQ multiplex PCR; the TCRdb copy retains only in-frame clones and omits some. The sample yields about 120,000 clones, about nine tenths seen once. The material sequenced was peripheral blood. These receptors all stem from a man between 40 and 49 years old with acute or convalescent COVID-19.

V usage is TRBV6-5 and J usage is TRBJ2-1, with 12 bases lining up with TRBD2. The junction had 9 bases not matched to a gene; V was cut back by 11 bases and J by 4 bases. The CDR3 runs 15 residues. The germline V gene encodes CDR1 MNHEY and CDR2 SVGAGI. The CDR3 bases are TGTGCCGCGCTTCGTGGACTAGCGGGATACAATGAGCAGTTCTTC. It translates to CAALRGLAGYNEQFF.

J is TRBJ1-4 and V is TRBV29-1; D unresolved. The V and J ends lost 1 base and 4 bases respectively, with 10 bases between them. CDR3 length: 14 amino acids. Germline CDR1 and CDR2: SQVTM and ANQGSEA. Written as DNA, the CDR3 is TGCAGCGTTGAAGGGAGCGGAAATAATGAAAAACTGTTTTTT. Its protein product is CSVEGSGNNEKLFF.

The chain couples TRBV7-8 to TRBJ2-2; maybe TRBD1 (5 bases). CDR3 length: 15 residues. V was pared by 5 bases and J by 6 bases, with 16 bases between. Germline V CDR1 and CDR2: SGHVS, FQNEAQ. The CDR3 loop is CASSRQKVNAGELFF. DNA of the CDR3: TGTGCCAGCAGCCGACAGAAAGTTAATGCCGGGGAGCTGTTTTTT.

The V call is TRBV6-1, the J call TRBJ1-1, with D perhaps TRBD1 (5 bases). V lost 0 bases and J 5 bases, leaving 16 bases between the germline ends. CDR1 and CDR2 (germline): MNHNS, SASEGT. This CDR3 region has 16 residues. CDR3 coding DNA: TGTGCCAGCAGTGAAGCAGTATATGGGGGGGGGACTGAAGCTTTCTTT. Its translation: CASSEAVYGGGTEAFF.

This chain uses TRBV5-4 with TRBJ1-2; no reliable D call. V gave up 1 base and J gave up 4 bases, with 11 bases separating them. The CDR3 sequence is 14 residues long. Germline lookup yields CDR1 SGHNT and CDR2 YYREEE (reference sequence). The CDR3 coding sequence is TGTGCCAGCAGCTTGCCTTTCACATCCTATGGCTACACCTTC. Amino acids: CASSLPFTSYGYTF.

The rearrangement joins TRBV6-5 to TRBJ1-2; 8 bases agree with TRBD1. CDR3 size: 13 residues. The germline V gene encodes CDR1 MNHEY and CDR2 SVGAGI. V was pared by 5 bases and J by 10 bases, with 9 bases of the junction left unmatched. The CDR3 sequence is CASSLGQAFTYTF. CDR3 coding DNA: TGTGCCAGCAGTCTGGGACAGGCGTTTACCTACACCTTC.

This clone is medium-sized within its sample. The chain couples TRBV6-5 to TRBJ1-2; maybe TRBD1 (6 bases). Germline V gene sequence: CDR1 MNHEY, CDR2 SVGAGI. Trimming shortened V by 6 bases and J by 3 bases, and 11 bases separated the two germline ends. The CDR3 loop spans 13 amino acids. For the CDR3, the DNA is TGTGCCAGCAGAGTACAGGGAGACTATGGCTACACCTTC. Translated, it gives CASRVQGDYGYTF.

The CDR3 coding sequence is TGTGCTAGTGGTTTGGTACTTTTGGGGGGAGATTTTAGCAATCAGCCCCAGCATTTT. This gives the protein CASGLVLLGGDFSNQPQHF. The chain employs TRBV12-5 and TRBJ1-5, with TRBD1 as a possible D gene (5 bases). Germline V gene lookup returns CDR1 LGHNT and CDR2 FRNRAP. V lost 0 bases to trimming and J lost 0 bases, with 18 bases between them. The CDR3 spans 19 residues.

CDR3 DNA sequence: TGTGCCAGCAAGCTTAACTCAGGGGAAACCGGGGAGCTGTTTTTT. Amino acids: CASKLNSGETGELFF. The chain has TRBV11-3 and TRBJ2-2, with D possibly TRBD1 on 6 matching bases. CDR3 length: 15 residues. Germline V CDR1 and CDR2: SGHNT, YENEEA. V dropped 7 bases and J dropped 5 bases, with 17 bases sitting between them. Full variable domain (rest looked up from reference TRBV11-3 and TRBJ2-2): EAGVVQSPRYKIIEKKQPVAFWCNPISGHNTLYWYLQNLGQGPELLIRYENEEAVDDSQLPKDRFSAERLKGVDSTLKIQPAELGDSAVYLCASKLNSGETGELFFGEGSRLTVL.

The genes are TRBV19 and TRBJ1-5; 8 positions agree with TRBD1. This CDR3 region has 15 residues. Germline assignment: CDR1 LNHDA and CDR2 SQIVND (reference sequence). Trimming at V came to 4 bases and at J to 4 bases, leaving 6 bases not matched to a gene. This chain's CDR3 is CASSKTGGVNQPQHF. Here the CDR3 DNA reads TGTGCCAGTAGTAAAACAGGGGGGGTAAATCAGCCCCAGCATTTT.

The chain joins TRBV5-6 to TRBJ1-5, with TRBD1 matching 9 bases. V was pared by 3 bases and J by 14 bases, with 3 bases of the junction left unmatched. The CDR3 is 11 residues long. Germline V lookup: CDR1 SGHDT, CDR2 YYEEEE. For the CDR3, the DNA is TGTGCCAGCAGCTCGGACAGGGGAAAGCATTTT. It encodes CASSSDRGKHF.

The chain recombines TRBV2 with TRBJ2-3, with 9 bases lining up with TRBD2. Germline CDR1 SNHLY, CDR2 FYNNEI. The V gene end was trimmed by 8 bases and the J gene end by 2 bases; junction bases not matched to a gene: 8. The CDR3 sequence is 15 residues long. DNA for the CDR3: TGTGCCAGCGAGGTAGCGGGAGAGGTCACAGATACGCAGTATTTT. This gives the protein CASEVAGEVTDTQYF.

This clone was seen just once. V gene TRBV19 combines with J gene TRBJ1-2, with 12 bases that match TRBD1. Trimming at V came to 6 bases and at J to 0 bases, leaving 5 bases not matched to a gene. The CDR3 has 16 amino acids. The V gene's germline CDR1 is LNHDA and CDR2 SQIVND (reference sequence). The CDR3 sequence: CASSPGQGASNYGYTF. The CDR3, as DNA: TGTGCCAGTAGCCCGGGACAGGGGGCTTCTAACTATGGCTACACCTTC.

The chain combines TRBV5-1 with TRBJ1-2, with a weak D call TRBD1 (5 bases). In germline, CDR1 is SGHRS, CDR2 YFSETQ. This CDR3 contains 16 residues. Trimming removed 0 bases from V and 0 bases from J, with 12 bases in between. CDR3 DNA: TGCGCCAGCAGCTTGGGGGGCGGGAGCCCTAACTATGGCTACACCTTC. As protein: CASSLGGGSPNYGYTF.

This clone was counted a single time. This chain links TRBV5-6 with TRBJ1-3; a weak D match, TRBD1 (6 bases). Trimming shortened V by 4 bases and J by 0 bases, and 11 bases separated the two germline ends. Germline lookup yields CDR1 SGHDT and CDR2 YYEEEE. The CDR3 extends over 15 amino acids. The CDR3 DNA follows: TGTGCCAGCAGCCCAGGACAGAGCTCTGGAAACACCATATATTTT. This codes for CASSPGQSSGNTIYF.

This sequence joins TRBV4-1 and TRBJ1-2; 9 bases line up with TRBD1. The CDR3 is 14 residues long. Germline V gene sequence: CDR1 MGHRA, CDR2 YSYEKL. V lost 4 bases, J lost 7 bases, and 7 bases stayed unmatched. The CDR3 sequence: CASSLQGAASGYTF. The CDR3 DNA is TGCGCCAGCAGCCTACAGGGGGCCGCCTCTGGCTACACCTTC.

The rearrangement links TRBV18 to TRBJ1-1; D is perhaps TRBD1 (5 bases). The CDR3 is 17 residues long. V lost 1 base, J lost 0 bases, and 15 bases lay in between. The germline CDR1 and CDR2 sequences are KGHSH and LQKENI. CDR3 nucleotides: TGTGCCAGCTCACCACTTCCGCGGGACTTTATGAACACTGAAGCTTTCTTT. It specifies CASSPLPRDFMNTEAFF.

The gene calls are TRBV2 and TRBJ1-5; weak D call: TRBD1 (6 bases). The CDR3 has 19 residues. Deletions cut 6 bases from V and 0 bases from J, with 24 bases between. The germline V gene has CDR1 SNHLY and CDR2 FYNNEI. CDR3 protein: CASSSLLRGTYNSNQPQHF. The CDR3 nucleotides read TGTGCCAGCAGCTCACTATTGCGGGGGACATACAATAGCAATCAGCCCCAGCATTTT.

The chain recombines TRBV27 with TRBJ1-2; 9 positions match TRBD1. This CDR3 contains 16 residues. In germline, CDR1 is MNHEY, CDR2 SMNVEV (reference sequence). J gave up 4 bases and V 4 bases, and 10 bases lay outside the gene matches. In DNA, the CDR3 is TGTGCCAGCAGTTCTGGGACAGGGAACTATTTCTATGGCTACACCTTC. It specifies CASSSGTGNYFYGYTF.

The chain employs TRBV11-2 and TRBJ2-7; 7 bases align to TRBD1. The CDR3 length is 15 residues. V was clipped by 1 base and J by 3 bases; unmatched bases: 6. Germline-derived CDR1 and CDR2 are SGHAT and FQNNGV. Here the CDR3 reads CASSLAGQGVYEQYF. Here the CDR3 DNA reads TGTGCCAGCAGCTTAGCAGGGCAGGGGGTCTACGAGCAGTACTTC.

This clone has only one observation. V gene TRBV5-6 combines with J gene TRBJ1-1, with TRBD1 identical over 8 bases. Germline values: CDR1 SGHDT, CDR2 YYEEEE. V shed 4 bases, J shed 2 bases, and the junction held 10 bases outside the gene matches. The CDR3 runs to 16 residues. The CDR3 spells CASSPRGLSSNTEAFF. The CDR3 nucleotides are TGTGCCAGCAGCCCCAGGGGGCTCTCCTCAAACACTGAAGCTTTCTTT.

This sequence joins TRBV6-5 and TRBJ1-4; 8 bases are a match to TRBD1. The J segment lost 8 bases and the V segment lost 8 bases, leaving 7 bases of the junction unmatched. Germline V CDR1 and CDR2: MNHEY, SVGAGI. This CDR3 contains 13 residues. As DNA, the CDR3 is TGTGCCAGCGGCGGACAGGGCGGGGAAAAACTGTTTTTT. Residues: CASGGQGGEKLFF.

J is TRBJ1-1 and V is TRBV9; D gene unclear. The CDR3 is 13 residues long. Germline CDR1 reads SGDLS; CDR2 reads YYNGEE. Trimming took 0 bases from V and 7 from J, leaving 10 bases between them. DNA of the CDR3: TGTGCCAGCAGCGTAGTTTACTATAGTGAAGCTTTCTTT. This codes for CASSVVYYSEAFF.